This is a list of T cell receptor beta chains from one sample in a study of cytomegalovirus exposure and HLA in healthy donors. Profiled with immunoSEQ multiplex PCR; TCRdb holds only in-frame clones, not every one. The sample records 75,000 to 95,000 clones, less than 65% being singletons. The sequencing input was PBMCs. These receptors came from a woman aged 25 to 39 in good health and CMV-seronegative. Each CDR3 is given with its conserved first and last residue. The order of the fields is D gene, J gene, clone size, V gene, CDR3 protein, CDR3 DNA. The D gene is left open where the match is weak. Rows may omit the clone size; those that give it use once, few, many or a size class.

D: TRBD1; J: TRBJ1-1; size: .; V: TRBV27; CDR3: CASSRDREAFF; DNA: TGTGCCAGCAGTCGGGACAGGGAAGCTTTCTTT
D: .; J: TRBJ2-1; size: few; V: TRBV21-1; CDR3: CASSYPTRLYNEQFF; DNA: TGTGCCAGCAGCTACCCCACGAGGCTTTACAATGAGCAGTTCTTC
D: .; J: TRBJ1-2; size: few; V: TRBV28; CDR3: CASRGDPNYGYTF; DNA: TGTGCCAGCAGGGGAGACCCTAACTATGGCTACACCTTC
D: TRBD2; J: TRBJ2-5; size: .; V: TRBV18; CDR3: CASSPRTSGGSFQETQYF; DNA: TGTGCCAGCTCACCACGGACTAGCGGGGGGAGTTTCCAAGAGACCCAGTACTTC
D: TRBD2; J: TRBJ2-2; size: .; V: TRBV6-1; CDR3: CASGGGKRDTGELFF; DNA: TGTGCCAGCGGGGGAGGGAAGAGGGACACCGGGGAGCTGTTTTTT
D: .; J: TRBJ2-2; size: .; V: TRBV5-4; CDR3: CASSPPWLGSNTGELFF; DNA: TGTGCCAGCAGCCCCCCCTGGCTCGGGTCGAACACCGGGGAGCTGTTTTTT
D: TRBD2; J: TRBJ2-7; size: .; V: TRBV28; CDR3: CASLLAGGAYEQYF; DNA: TGTGCCAGCCTTTTAGCGGGGGGTGCCTACGAGCAGTACTTC
D: .; J: TRBJ2-2; size: .; V: TRBV7-9; CDR3: CASSPVSLNTGELFF; DNA: TGTGCCAGCAGCCCCGTGAGTTTGAACACCGGGGAGCTGTTTTTT
D: .; J: TRBJ1-2; size: .; V: TRBV2; CDR3: CASSARGVEGYGYTF; DNA: TGTGCCAGCAGTGCGAGAGGTGTTGAGGGCTATGGCTACACCTTC
D: .; J: TRBJ2-3; size: few; V: TRBV7-7; CDR3: CASSLTTGPLDTQYF; DNA: TGTGCCAGCAGCTTAACGACAGGACCCCTAGATACGCAGTATTTT
D: TRBD1; J: TRBJ1-5; size: few; V: TRBV30; CDR3: CAWSSGTGFDQPQHF; DNA: TGTGCCTGGAGTTCCGGGACAGGGTTTGATCAGCCCCAGCATTTT
D: .; J: TRBJ1-5; size: few; V: TRBV5-1; CDR3: CASSPGQHSNQPQHF; DNA: TGCGCCAGCAGCCCCGGACAGCATAGCAATCAGCCCCAGCATTTT
D: TRBD2; J: TRBJ2-5; size: .; V: TRBV10-3; CDR3: CAISAQREAETQYF; DNA: TGTGCCATCAGTGCTCAGCGGGAGGCAGAGACCCAGTACTTC